Listed below are T cell receptor beta chains from one sample, sequenced in a study of T cell changes during pregnancy in multiple sclerosis. This table comes from immunoSEQ multiplex PCR, and its TCRdb copy is limited to in-frame clones, with some not included. The table includes roughly 40,000 clones, more than 90% detected once. The sequencing used CD4+ T cells from peripheral blood mononuclear cells, collected in the second trimester of pregnancy. The receptor source for this set is a female donor in good health, enrolled as a control in a pregnancy study. Both conserved end residues are part of each CDR3. D genes are given only for firm matches. The size field is filled for only some rows; it gives once, few, many or a size class.

d_call clone_size j_call v_call cdr3_nt cdr3_aa
. once TRBJ1-1 TRBV14 TGTGCCAGCAGCGTACAGGAGAACACTGAAGCTTTCTTT CASSVQENTEAFF
. . TRBJ1-4 TRBV27 TGTGCCAGCAGTTCCCTTGGGGAGGCTAATGAAAAACTGTTTTTT CASSSLGEANEKLFF
. . TRBJ1-1 TRBV18 TGTGCCAGCTCACCACCAGCCGGGAATGAAGCTTTCTTT CASSPPAGNEAFF
TRBD1 . TRBJ1-1 TRBV9 TGTGCCAGCAGCTTCCTAGGACAGGGTGAGGAGGCTTTCTTT CASSFLGQGEEAFF
. . TRBJ1-2 TRBV10-1 TGCGCCAGCAGTTCAGGGGACGGCGGCTACACCTTC CASSSGDGGYTF
. . TRBJ1-5 TRBV6-5 TGTGCCAGCAGGGCACAGGGAAATCAGCCCCAGCATTTT CASRAQGNQPQHF
. . TRBJ1-2 TRBV2 TGTGCCAGCAGTCCTACAGAATACTATGGCTACACCTTC CASSPTEYYGYTF
TRBD1 . TRBJ2-2 TRBV7-3 TGTGCCAGCACCGGGACAGGGGGTCGAGGGGAGCTGTTTTTT CASTGTGGRGELFF
. . TRBJ2-4 TRBV18 TGTGCCAGCTCCGAAGGACAGATAAACATTCAGTACTTC CASSEGQINIQYF
. . TRBJ2-5 TRBV5-1 TGCGCCAGCAGCAGCCCAGGGGAAGAGACCCAGTACTTC CASSSPGEETQYF
TRBD1 . TRBJ1-2 TRBV6-1 TGTGCCAGCAGTGCGGACAGGGTCTCCGGAAGAAGCTATGGCTACACCTTC CASSADRVSGRSYGYTF
. . TRBJ1-4 TRBV7-8 TGTGCCAGCACGGCAGGGCGCCGCTTTGAAAAACTGTTTTTT CASTAGRRFEKLFF
. few TRBJ2-1 TRBV19 TGTGCCAGTAGTAGTTATACGGGTCATTACAATGAGCAGTTCTTC CASSSYTGHYNEQFF
. . TRBJ2-1 TRBV7-2 TGTGCCAGCAGCCCAGACGGCCGGGATACCTACAATGAGCAGTTCTTC CASSPDGRDTYNEQFF
TRBD1 . TRBJ2-7 TRBV27 TGTGCCAGGGGGACAGAAGAGTACGAGCAGTACTTC CARGTEEYEQYF
TRBD2 . TRBJ2-1 TRBV28 TGTGCCAGCGGGATGGGACTAGCGGGATCGGCGCAGTTCTTC CASGMGLAGSAQFF
. . TRBJ2-1 TRBV19 TGTGCCAGTAGCACCCTACAGGCTACCAATGAGCAGTTCTTC CASSTLQATNEQFF
. few TRBJ2-7 TRBV6-5 TGTGCCAGCAGTTACTGGCAGGGCCCCTACGAGCAGTACTTC CASSYWQGPYEQYF